This T cell receptor (beta chain) was identified during a study of shared clonotypes between healthy human individuals. Turning to the study itself: For every donor, three CD4 naive, three CD4 memory, two CD8 naive and one CD8 memory plates were used.

The test was conducted at deep level. Profiled with immunoSEQ multiplex PCR; TCRdb holds only in-frame clones, not every one. The sample comprises a few million clones, around nine tenths of which are singletons, and around 0.14% rests with the top ten. Whole-study results and caveats: Among a few donors, about 5% of naive CD4 clonotypes were found in common.

V lost 2 bases and J lost 7, with 9 bases in between. The CDR3 runs to 13 residues. CDR1 is MNHNS, CDR2 SASEGT, per germline. About this clone itself: Its specificity is not known.

None of the donors, who were healthy HIV-negative adults, had recently had acute infections or vaccinations. This clonotype originated in a man younger than 35 in good health. The sample was naive CD4+ T cells sorted from blood. Sample subset: CD45RA+ positively selected. The V call is TRBV6-1, the J call TRBJ2-1, with D uncertain. The CDR3 DNA reads TGTGCCAGCAGTGAACTATCGGCGAATGAGCAGTTCTTC. Translation gives CASSELSANEQFF.